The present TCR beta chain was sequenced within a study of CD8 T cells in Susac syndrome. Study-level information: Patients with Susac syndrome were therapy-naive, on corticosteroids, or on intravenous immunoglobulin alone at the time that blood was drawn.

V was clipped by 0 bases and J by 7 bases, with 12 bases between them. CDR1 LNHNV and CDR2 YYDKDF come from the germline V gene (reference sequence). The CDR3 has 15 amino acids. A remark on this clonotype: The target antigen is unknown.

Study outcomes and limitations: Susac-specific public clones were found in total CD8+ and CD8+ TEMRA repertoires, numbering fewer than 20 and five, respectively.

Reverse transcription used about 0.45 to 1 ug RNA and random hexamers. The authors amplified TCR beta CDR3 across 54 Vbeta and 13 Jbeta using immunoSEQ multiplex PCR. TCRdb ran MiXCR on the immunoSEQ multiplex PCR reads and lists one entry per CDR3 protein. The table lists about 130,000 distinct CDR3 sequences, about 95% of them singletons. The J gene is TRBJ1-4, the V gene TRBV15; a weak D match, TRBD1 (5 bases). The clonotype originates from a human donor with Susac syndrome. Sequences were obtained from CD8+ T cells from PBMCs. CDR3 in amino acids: CATSRDRVGPEKLFF. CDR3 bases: TGTGCCACCAGCAGAGACAGGGTCGGGCCTGAAAAACTGTTTTTT.